This paragraph reports one T cell receptor (beta chain). Measured with immunoSEQ multiplex PCR; TCRdb has only the in-frame clones, and not every one. The sample shows under 300,000 clones, around 85% of them seen only once. Germline V CDR1 and CDR2: MDHEN, SYDVKM. This CDR3 contains 14 residues. V dropped 10 bases and J dropped 0 bases, with 16 bases sitting between them. The sample comes from a study of blood T cell repertoires in COVID-19. This TCR came from a woman aged 55-70 years with active or convalescent COVID-19. J is TRBJ2-7 and V is TRBV28; D is possibly TRBD1 (5 bases). The sequencing input was peripheral blood. The CDR3 bases are TGTGCCATCTCAGCTGCCGACAGCTCCTACGAGCAGTACTTC. It is translated as CAISAADSSYEQYF.